This is a list of T cell receptor beta chains from one sample in a study of T cell changes during pregnancy in multiple sclerosis. The repertoire was sequenced with immunoSEQ multiplex PCR; TCRdb's copy has only in-frame clones and lacks some. This table has around 88,000 clones, under 95% appearing once. Material: peripheral blood, obtained after pregnancy. The receptors were sampled from a female donor in good health, enrolled as a control in a pregnancy study. CDR3s include the opening cysteine and the closing phenylalanine or tryptophan. A D gene is named only where the DNA matches it firmly. Some rows mark clone size as missing; the rest say once, few, many or name a class of expanded clone.

>TRBV6-5|TRBJ2-7|.|.
TGTGCCAGCAGCCCGGTGGTCGGGAAGGCCTACGAGCAGTACTTC
CASSPVVGKAYEQYF
>TRBV6-6|TRBJ2-1|once|.
TGTGCCAGCAGAGACTTTATGGGCAATGAGCAGTTCTTC
CASRDFMGNEQFF
>TRBV6-5|TRBJ1-2|few|.
TGTGCCAGCAGTCCCCCGGGGGGCTATGGCTACACCTTC
CASSPPGGYGYTF
>TRBV27|TRBJ2-6|.|.
TGTGCCAGCAGTTTGGACAGCTCTGGGGCCAACGTCCTGACTTTC
CASSLDSSGANVLTF
>TRBV6-5|TRBJ1-1|.|TRBD1
TGTGCCAGCCGGGACAGGGCTATTTCGGACACTGAAGCTTTCTTT
CASRDRAISDTEAFF
>TRBV5-4|TRBJ2-1|.|TRBD2
TGTGCCAGCAGCTCGGGGGGTAGAAAGACTAACATCCGGGATGAGCAGTTCTTC
CASSSGGRKTNIRDEQFF
>TRBV5-5|TRBJ2-7|.|TRBD1
TGTGCCAGCAGGTACGACAGGGGGCAATCCTACGAGCAGTACTTC
CASRYDRGQSYEQYF
>TRBV20-1|TRBJ1-2|.|.
TGCAGTGCCGGGAGGAGCGGGGGCTACACCTTC
CSAGRSGGYTF
>TRBV5-4|TRBJ2-7|.|.
TGTGCCAGCAGCTTGTCCGACGAGCAGTACTTC
CASSLSDEQYF
>TRBV4-1|TRBJ2-7|.|TRBD1
TGCGCCAGCAGCCAGGAACGAGGACAGGGCCACGAGCAGTACTTC
CASSQERGQGHEQYF
>TRBV28|TRBJ1-1|.|.
TGTGCCAGCAGTGTGCGGGTGTTGAACACTGAAGCTTTCTTT
CASSVRVLNTEAFF
>TRBV29-1|TRBJ2-2|.|.
TGCAGCGTTGATGAGCGGAACACCGGGGAGCTGTTTTTT
CSVDERNTGELFF
>TRBV2|TRBJ1-6|.|.
TGTGCCAGCAGTGAGGGGAGGGGCAATTCACCCCTCCGCTTT
CASSEGRGNSPLRF
>TRBV7-9|TRBJ1-4|.|.
TGTGCCAGCACCTTAGGACAGCTTAATGAAAAACTGTTTTTT
CASTLGQLNEKLFF
>TRBV4-1|TRBJ1-2|.|TRBD1
TGCGCCAGCAGCCAACCGGGACAGGGTTTCAGTGGCTACACCTTC
CASSQPGQGFSGYTF
>TRBV6-5|TRBJ1-1|.|.
TGTGCCAGCAATGGGGGGACCACTGAAGCTTTCTTT
CASNGGTTEAFF
>TRBV4-1|TRBJ1-1|.|.
TGCGCCAGCAGCCAAGGGAGATTATCGAGGAGCACTGAAGCTTTCTTT
CASSQGRLSRSTEAFF
>TRBV4-1|TRBJ2-1|.|TRBD2
TGCGCCAGCAGCCAAGGAGCGGAGAGACTAGCGGGGTACAATGAGCAGTTCTTC
CASSQGAERLAGYNEQFF
>TRBV11-2|TRBJ1-4|once|.
TGTGCCAGCAGCTTACTCGGGGGGGATAATGAAAAACTGTTTTTT
CASSLLGGDNEKLFF
>TRBV5-4|TRBJ2-4|.|TRBD2
TGTGCCAGCAGCTTGCCGACTAGCGGGATGGGGGACATTCAGTACTTC
CASSLPTSGMGDIQYF
>TRBV10-2|TRBJ2-1|.|.
TGCGCCAGCACCCCGGGGACACTGCAGTTCTTC
CASTPGTLQFF
>TRBV12-5|TRBJ1-2|.|TRBD1
TGTGCTAGTGGTTTCCCAAAACCCGGGAGACAGGGGGCTCTCAACTATGGCTACACCTTC
CASGFPKPGRQGALNYGYTF
>TRBV27|TRBJ2-2|.|.
TGTGCCAGCAGGGGTCAGGCCGCGAACACCGGGGAGCTGTTTTTT
CASRGQAANTGELFF
>TRBV5-6|TRBJ2-1|.|.
TGTGCCAGCTATGATTTAGGAGGGCCCTACAATGAGCAGTTCTTC
CASYDLGGPYNEQFF
>TRBV4-2|TRBJ2-5|.|.
TGTGCCAGCAGCTATTACACCGGGGATGAGACCCAGTACTTC
CASSYYTGDETQYF
>TRBV6-5|TRBJ1-5|.|.
TGTGCCAGCAGCTTTCGACAAGATCAGCCCCAGCATTTT
CASSFRQDQPQHF
>TRBV10-3|TRBJ2-6|.|.
TGTGCCATCAGCCAGGGCTTCCATGACTCTGGGGCCAACGTCCTGACTTTC
CAISQGFHDSGANVLTF
>TRBV10-3|TRBJ1-2|.|.
TGTGCCAGCAGTCGCCCCATTCAGGGGCCAAGCTATGGCTACACCTTC
CASSRPIQGPSYGYTF
>TRBV5-1|TRBJ2-3|.|.
TGCGCCAGCAGCTTGGCCGTACAGACAGATACGCAGTATTTT
CASSLAVQTDTQYF
>TRBV5-1|TRBJ2-2|.|TRBD1
TGCGCCAGCAGCTTGGGGGCAGGGGGCCGGGAGCTGTTTTTT
CASSLGAGGRELFF
>TRBV6-5|TRBJ2-5|.|TRBD1
TGTGCCAGCAGCCTTCGACAGGGGGCGATGGCCCAGTACTTC
CASSLRQGAMAQYF
>TRBV6-1|TRBJ1-5|.|.
TGTGCCAGCAGTGAACCAGAGCCCCAGCATTTT
CASSEPEPQHF
>TRBV19|TRBJ2-1|.|TRBD2
TGTGCCAGTAGTATAGATAGCGGGAGGTCCAATGAGCAGTTCTTC
CASSIDSGRSNEQFF
>TRBV5-6|TRBJ2-1|.|.
TGTGCCAGCAGCTTGAGCCCGACAGGAAACAATGAGCAGTTCTTC
CASSLSPTGNNEQFF
>TRBV5-1|TRBJ2-3|.|TRBD1
TGCGCCAGCAGCTTAACAGGGGGCATGGCAGATACGCAGTATTTT
CASSLTGGMADTQYF
>TRBV27|TRBJ2-2|.|.
TGTGCCAGCAGTTTATCCGGGACCGGGGAGCTGTTTTTT
CASSLSGTGELFF
>TRBV6-1|TRBJ1-5|.|.
TGTGCCAGCAGTTTTTCTGAGAATCAGCCCCAGCATTTT
CASSFSENQPQHF
>TRBV27|TRBJ2-4|.|TRBD2
TGTGCCAGCAGTTTGGTCCCTTCAGGCGGGGGAGGGATTCAGTACTTC
CASSLVPSGGGGIQYF